The clone carrying this T cell receptor beta chain was picked up many times. Its target is not known. The data originate from a study of blood T cells in healthy people across ages. Study results and caveats: It was found that TCR beta diversity correlated strongly with the percentage of naive T cells. The fall in TCR beta diversity per million T cells was roughly linear with age.

CDR1 is LGHNA, CDR2 YNFKEQ, per germline. The CDR3 is 14 residues long. The germline V and J ends were trimmed by 0 bases and 4 bases, with 9 bases remaining between them. Next came a second PCR, run for about 6 to 11 cycles, which used a sample-barcoded 5' primer along with a J-beta primer mix. A single record per CDR3 protein comes from TCRdb applying MiXCR to the 5' RACE reads. The table lists 600,000 or so distinct CDR3 sequences, about 30% of them singletons. Input material: blood. The chain couples TRBV4-2 to TRBJ1-2, with a weak D call TRBD1 (6 bases). This sequence was found in a woman of 80 years or more in good health. The CDR3 loop reads CASSQDLGAYGYTF. CDR3 bases: TGTGCCAGCAGCCAAGACCTGGGGGCCTATGGCTACACCTTC.